This T cell receptor (beta chain) comes out of a study of blood T cells in healthy people across ages. Points from the study as a whole: Per million T cells, the diversity of TCR beta decreased roughly linearly as age advanced.

The V gene end was trimmed by 5 bases and the J gene end by 7 bases; junction bases not matched to a gene: 5. The length of the CDR3 is 14 residues. Germline assignment: CDR1 SGHRS and CDR2 YFSETQ. In each sample, at least 6 million PBMCs were isolated. Each sample yielded at least 5 micrograms of PBMC total RNA. On this clonotype itself: Its antigen is unidentified.

The authors ran a second PCR of about 7 to 11 cycles using a sample-barcoded 5' primer and a J-beta primer mix. TCRdb re-derived calls from the 5' RACE reads in MiXCR, one entry per CDR3 protein. This table holds about a million distinct CDR3 sequences, just over 50% found once. This receptor was taken from a woman aged 60-75 years in good health. The source material was blood. V is TRBV5-1 and J is TRBJ1-6; 8 nucleotides align to TRBD1. DNA of the CDR3: TGCGCCAGCAGAGTCGACAGGGGAAATTCACCCCTCCACTTT. As protein: CASRVDRGNSPLHF.